These 7 T cell receptor beta chains originate from one sample sequenced in a study of T cells in Graves' hyperthyroidism and ophthalmopathy. RNA transcripts gave rise to amplified TCR beta CDR3 regions. Carried out on the TCR CDR3, a first-round RT-PCR used the HTBI primer set. TCRdb re-analysed the multiplex PCR reads in MiXCR, keeping a single row per CDR3 protein. The repertoire holds fewer than 110,000 distinct CDR3 sequences, with roughly 50% as singletons. Sequencing used blood. These receptors all come from a man between 40 and 49 years old with Graves' hyperthyroidism.

This clonotype has ten or more counts. The chain uses TRBV10-2 and TRBJ2-1, with D hard to call. CDR1 is WSHSY and CDR2 is SAAADI in the germline V gene. Trimming shortened V by 4 bases and J by 0 bases, and 10 bases separated the two germline ends. This CDR3 comprises 15 residues. For the CDR3, the DNA is TGCGCCAGCAGTGCTACCAGGAGCTCCTACAATGAGCAGTTCTTC. Translating gives CASSATRSSYNEQFF.

This clonotype showed up just once. The CDR3: CASRTGGLTDTQYF. The CDR3 DNA follows: TGTGCCAGCAGGACAGGGGGGCTCACAGATACGCAGTATTTT. The rearrangement joins TRBV2 to TRBJ2-3; 9 bases match TRBD1. Germline CDR1 is SNHLY and CDR2 is FYNNEI. V dropped 6 bases and J dropped 2; count of bases not matched to a gene: 3. The CDR3 spans 14 residues. Based on the CDR3 plus reference TRBV2 and TRBJ2-3, the full variable domain is EPEVTQTPSHQVTQMGQEVILRCVPISNHLYFYWYRQILGQKVEFLVSFYNNEISEKSEIFDDQFSVERPDGSNFTLKIRSTKLEDSAMYFCASRTGGLTDTQYFGPGTRLTVL.

The table lists this clonotype with many counts. The chain uses TRBV11-3 and TRBJ2-7, with a weak D call TRBD1 (6 bases). The V end was cut by 4 bases, the J end by 1 base, with 17 bases between. Per germline, CDR1 SGHNT and CDR2 YENEEA. CDR3 size: 16 residues. The CDR3 spells CASSSVHRALSYEQYF. The CDR3, as DNA: TGTGCCAGCAGCTCCGTCCACAGGGCTTTGTCCTACGAGCAGTACTTC.

Regarding this clonotype: The DNA is left out, because the CDR3 cannot be placed on it with certainty; the CDR3 is given as TCRdb lists it. The rearrangement uses TRBV5-1 and TRBJ1-1; TRBD1 is the table's D call, not checked against the DNA. The CDR3 is made up of 21 amino acids, end residues included. Germline V gives CDR1 SGHRS, CDR2 YFSETQ. The CDR3 reads CASSFYICSARRGELNTEAFF.

To note about this clonotype: Sequence at one end of the junction differs from germline and may be a read error. The rearrangement uses TRBV10-3 and TRBJ2-3, with 7 positions matching TRBD1. Germline CDR1 reads ENHRY; CDR2 reads SYGVKD. There are 14 residues in the CDR3. CDR3 nucleotide sequence: TGTGCCATCAGCCAGGGGGAGTACACAGATACGCGGTATTTT. Amino acid sequence: CAISQGEYTDTRYF.

This clonotype was seen ten or more times. The rearrangement links TRBV12-3 or TRBV12-4 to TRBJ2-3; no clear D gene. The CDR3 spans 11 residues. The V end was cut by 4 bases, the J end by 5 bases, with 4 bases between. DNA of the CDR3: TGTGCCAGCAGTTATCGAGATACGCAGTATTTT. Protein sequence: CASSYRDTQYF.

With respect to this clonotype: An end of the junction differs from the germline gene, which may be a read error. This chain links TRBV14 with TRBJ2-7, with D hard to call. CDR1 and CDR2 from the germline V gene are SGHDN and FVKESK. The CDR3 consists of 12 residues. The CDR3, as DNA: TGTGCCAGCAGCCTGATACAGTACGAGCAGCACTTC. It is translated as CASSLIQYEQHF.